This entry features one TCR beta chain sequence. This clone's antigen is unknown. No much larger clone exists at a distance of one base, and base qualities are not known. The data were obtained in a study of cytomegalovirus exposure and HLA in healthy donors (TCRdb year 2017). Broadly, across the study: According to a later analysis, one platform produced both the roughly 130 validation repertoires and the roughly 650 repertoires of the first cohort. The study aimed to test whether signatures of past pathogen exposure could be identified by cataloging public T cell receptors. A separate validation cohort of over 95 different subjects was used in addition to the 666-subject first cohort. High-throughput TCR immunosequencing, statistical association of individual TCRs with disease status, and machine learning were combined to predict cytomegalovirus infection status. General findings and caveats noted by the study authors: In a later analysis, TCRs clustered in the first cohort were found to also tend to co-occur in the 100 to 150 validation repertoires, with 94% of cluster scores above 0. A total of around 150 TCR beta chains were listed by the study as associated with cytomegalovirus. A later analysis lacked HLA typing for the validation cohort, so it scored co-occurrence in that cohort across all 130 or so repertoires. Across donors, most TCR sequences were observed very rarely, whereas some public TCRs were present in many individuals. In vitro tests confirmed that three of the cytomegalovirus-associated TCR beta chains recognize cytomegalovirus antigens. Cytomegalovirus status was reported to be diagnosed by the classifier with high specificity and sensitivity in both the original and validation cohorts. According to the authors, the approach could potentially be generalized to other disease states and immunological phenotypes.

V loses 2 bases of germline sequence and J loses 7 bases, and the interval between the two ends is 8 bases. Its CDR3 holds 13 amino acids, cysteine through phenylalanine. The kept DNA is CDR3 alone, 39 bases in frame from the first base. Based on the germline V gene (reference sequence), the CDR1 and CDR2 sequences are MNHNY and SVGAGI. The protocol used for the library was the immunoSEQ multiplex PCR assay. In the source study's methods: A statistical classification framework was built for diagnosing cytomegalovirus status from the catalog of TCR beta chain sequences. TCRdb retrieved this table from immuneACCESS and kept in-frame rearrangements only. Not all clones are present; in checked studies, unresolved V genes account for under half, and no reason is known for the remainder. V and J calls plus clone size are reproduced from that table; the DNA served to infer D and trimming. The sample yields some 170,000 clones; approximately 87% were counted once. Jointly, the top ten make up approximately 1.5% of the sample.

Donors formed part of the validation cohort, which comprised approximately 130 subjects and was distinct from the first cohort of 690 or so subjects. The sequence came from a woman under 40 in good health and CMV-seronegative. The chain uses TRBV6-6 and TRBJ1-4; too little of a D gene remains to name it. Specimen: PBMCs. Read as DNA, the sequence is TGTGCCAGCAGTTACACTTCGAGTGAAAAACTGTTTTTT. It translates to CASSYTSSEKLFF.